This passage covers 7 T cell receptor beta chains from one sample sequenced in a study of blood T cell repertoires in COVID-19. The repertoire was sequenced with immunoSEQ multiplex PCR; TCRdb's copy has only in-frame clones and lacks some. Here the sample spans 81,000 or so clones, approximately 92% being singletons. Sequencing input: peripheral blood. These receptors all come from a woman aged 55-70 years with active COVID-19.

The V and J genes are TRBV7-2 and TRBJ2-1, with 8 bases aligning to TRBD1. The CDR3 consists of 16 residues. CDR1 and CDR2 from the germline V gene are SGHTA and FQGNSA. The V segment lost 5 bases and the J segment 1 base; nucleotides outside the gene matches: 7. As DNA, the CDR3 is TGTGCCAGCAGCACGCGCGGACAGGGATCCTACAATGAGCAGTTCTTC. Encoded protein: CASSTRGQGSYNEQFF.

CDR3 in DNA: TGCAGCGTTGAAGCAGGGGCTAACACAGATACGCAGTATTTT. Translating it yields CSVEAGANTDTQYF. This chain connects TRBV29-1 to TRBJ2-3; TRBD1 is a possible D gene (6 bases). Germline V gene sequence: CDR1 SQVTM, CDR2 ANQGSEA. Trimming removed 1 base at V and 2 bases at J, with 10 bases between. The CDR3 is 14 amino acids.

This chain links TRBV19 with TRBJ1-1; D is undetermined. The CDR3 has 14 amino acids. Germline CDR1 reads LNHDA; CDR2 reads SQIVND (reference sequence). The germline V and J ends were trimmed by 3 bases and 2 bases, with 10 bases remaining between them. The CDR3 bases are TGTGCCAGTAGTATTGTGTCAGTTAACACTGAAGCTTTCTTT. Residues: CASSIVSVNTEAFF.

The V call is TRBV24-1, the J call TRBJ1-1; D not resolved. Germline V lookup: CDR1 KGHDR, CDR2 SFDVKD. The ends were cut back, 7 bases at V and 3 bases at J, with 11 bases in the middle. This CDR3 has 13 amino acids. Here the CDR3 reads CATREGGDTEAFF. In nucleotides, the CDR3 is TGTGCCACCAGAGAGGGAGGAGACACTGAAGCTTTCTTT.

Only one count was recorded for this clone. The chain recombines TRBV5-1 with TRBJ1-4; D ambiguous. Trimming took off 5 bases at V and 0 bases at J, with 14 bases between the two ends. Per germline, CDR1 SGHRS and CDR2 YFSETQ. The CDR3 extends over 16 amino acids. This chain's CDR3 is CASRLHVSATNEKLFF. DNA of the CDR3: TGCGCCAGCAGATTACACGTAAGCGCAACTAATGAAAAACTGTTTTTT.

V and J are TRBV19 and TRBJ2-2; the D is unclear. V shed 4 bases and J shed 4 bases, with 7 bases lying between them. This CDR3 has 13 residues. CDR1 LNHDA and CDR2 SQIVND come from the germline V gene (reference sequence). The CDR3 loop is CASSNTGTGELFF. CDR3 DNA sequence: TGTGCCAGTAGTAATACGGGCACCGGGGAGCTGTTTTTT.

V and J are TRBV7-9 and TRBJ2-5, with 11 bases matching TRBD2. Losses at the gene ends were 4 bases for V and 5 bases for J; bases not matched to a gene: 3. From germline, CDR1 is SEHNR and CDR2 FQNEAQ (reference sequence). CDR3 length equals 14 residues. CDR3 protein: CASSSVAGGETQYF. Here the CDR3 DNA reads TGTGCCAGCAGCTCCGTAGCGGGAGGGGAGACCCAGTACTTC.